The source of this T cell receptor (beta chain) is a study of shared clonotypes between healthy human individuals (dated by TCRdb to 2020 to 2022). For context, the study as a whole: The cohort comprised a couple of women and a few men aged 18 to 49 years. For each donor, CD4 naive and CD4 memory were each given three plates, CD8 naive was given two plates, and CD8 memory was given one plate. The study deeply sequenced blood TCR repertoires of about 5 healthy adults to estimate repertoire size and the extent of clonotype sharing between individuals. Different laboratories and diverse techniques were used to prepare libraries and sequence TCR repertoires, to increase sequencing depth and limit assay-specific biases. Per donor, leukapheresis produced somewhere between about 0.94 and 9.5 billion PBMCs. Study-level results and caveats: Even with the large sequencing depth, rarefaction of the sorted-subset datasets indicated that sequencing was incomplete. Sharing across a few donors was observed for around 5% of naive CD4, over 3% of naive CD8, over 2% of memory CD4, and approximately 0.41% of memory CD8 clonotypes. Sampling was limited to blood, and TCR repertoires in tissue likely differ from TCR repertoires in blood. Larger estimated clonotype richness was generally found for naive subsets than for memory subsets. Clonotypes shared by all four sorted-subset donors showed higher generation probabilities than non-shared clonotypes. Pairwise subsampling indicated that sequencing depth was expected to affect the degree of clonotype sharing among donors. The genetic and exposure-history diversity represented was limited by the small number of donors.

Deletion took 4 bases off V and 0 bases off J, with a span of 13 bases between the germline ends. CDR1 and CDR2 are drawn from the germline V gene: MRHNA, SNTAGT. The CDR3 contains 16 residues, cysteine and phenylalanine counted. The only DNA kept is the CDR3, 48 bases in frame from the first base. Using the deep immunoSEQ assay, multiplex PCR amplified TCR CDR3 regions from genomic DNA. Extracted genomic DNA from each cell subset was distributed evenly across all wells of several immunoSEQ 96-well plates, and each plate was treated as a replicate. Each replicate PCR for sorted subsets received roughly 0.2 ug genomic DNA, equal to 28,000 or so T cell genomes. Purified libraries were measured with a Qubit 3.0 fluorometer, size-checked on a Bioanalyzer 2100, and measured again with the KAPA Library Quantification kit. Every immunoSEQ 96-well plate was sequenced on a separate single-read 150-cycle Illumina NextSeq 550 flow cell. Concerning the study's data processing: Because the immunoSEQ output included only junctional sequences and no quality scores, the filtering could not be the same as the filtering used for full-length reads. Sequences were annotated with PyIR, a Python wrapper for IgBLAST v1.9, using IMGT germline references to assign V/J genes and CDR3. Reads were removed for weak V/J assignments (E-value above 1e-6), missing CDR3, stop codons, out-of-frame junctions, or ambiguous translated residues. V3J clonotypes were defined as sequences sharing the same inferred V gene, J gene, and CDR3 amino acid sequence. Percentage overlap between repertoires was computed as shared unique clonotypes divided by the size of the smaller repertoire. Three approaches were used to assess repertoire richness: RTK rarefaction, the Chao1 estimator, and Recon v2.1 estimates of unobserved clonotypes. OLGA was used to compute generation probabilities for all TCRbeta clonotypes that the gDNA method yielded from a handful of donors. TCRdb mirrors the immuneACCESS table, restricted to in-frame sequences. Some clones are absent from its copies; in checked studies, under half trace to an unresolved V gene, and the reason for the others is unknown. The DNA was the basis for D and trimming; V, J and clone size are from that table. Counted in this sample were about 510,000 clones; about 96% of them appeared once. The ten largest clonotypes hold about 0.064% of the sample.

Donors were healthy HIV-negative adults with no recently reported acute infections or vaccinations. Every donor was a Caucasian adult residing in Nashville, Tennessee, USA. Magnetic negative selection was used to enrich CD4+ T cells, after which naive cells were positively selected on CD45RA and the negative fraction became the memory subset. After blood collection by leukapheresis, PBMCs were isolated using Ficoll-Histopaque density gradient centrifugation and then cryopreserved in the vapor phase of liquid nitrogen. Analytical flow cytometry was used to check the purity and quantity of each magnetically sorted T cell population. Each sorted fraction had its genomic DNA isolated and then quantified by UV absorbance on a Nanodrop 2000c. For this clone: Its antigen is not yet known. The input lacks base qualities; no much larger clone sits a single base away.

The sequence is built from TRBV6-4 and TRBJ2-1, with the identity of the D gene unclear. The source is a woman under 40 in good health. Sequencing was done on a sample of naive CD4+ T cells sorted from blood. Explained via the paper, the cell subset or site label denotes: CD45RA+ positively selected. The CDR3: CASSALPLSSYNEQFF. The sequence in DNA is TGTGCCAGCAGTGCCCTTCCCCTGAGCTCCTACAATGAGCAGTTCTTC.